This TCR beta chain came from a study of blood T cell repertoires in COVID-19. Turning to the study itself: There were acute and convalescent COVID-19 samples, and they came from the United States, Italy and Spain. In each case, the material was cDNA or gDNA derived from T cells, B-cell-depleted T cells, or PBMCs.

In the original workflow: By means of reference gene primer amplification, nucleated cell counts were estimated. Measured with immunoSEQ multiplex PCR; TCRdb has only the in-frame clones, and not every one. Clone size and the V and J calls come from that table; the DNA yielded D and trimming. The sample consists of about 82,000 clones, approximately 80% of them appearing once. The CDR3 has 17 amino acids. Unmatched junction bases numbered 11, after V lost 6 bases and J lost 5 bases. The germline gives CDR1 MNHEY, CDR2 SMNVEV (reference sequence). The chain couples TRBV27 to TRBJ2-5; 14 positions match TRBD2. This receptor was taken from a middle-aged woman with active or convalescent COVID-19. The sequencing input was peripheral blood. CDR3 in amino acids: CASSYIRLAGGPETQYF. CDR3 DNA: TGTGCCAGCAGCTATATAAGACTAGCGGGAGGGCCGGAGACCCAGTACTTC.